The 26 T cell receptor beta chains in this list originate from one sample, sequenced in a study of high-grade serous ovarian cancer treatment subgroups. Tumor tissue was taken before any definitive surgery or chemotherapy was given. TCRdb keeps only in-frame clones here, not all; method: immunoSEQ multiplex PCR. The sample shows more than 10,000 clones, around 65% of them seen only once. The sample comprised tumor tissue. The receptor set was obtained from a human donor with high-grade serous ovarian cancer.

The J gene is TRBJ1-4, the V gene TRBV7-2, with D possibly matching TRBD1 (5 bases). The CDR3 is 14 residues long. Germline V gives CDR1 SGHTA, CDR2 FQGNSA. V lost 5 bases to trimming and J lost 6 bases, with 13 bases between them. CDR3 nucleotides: TGTGCCAGCAGCCCCGGGACCGTTCATGAAAAACTGTTTTTT. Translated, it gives CASSPGTVHEKLFF.

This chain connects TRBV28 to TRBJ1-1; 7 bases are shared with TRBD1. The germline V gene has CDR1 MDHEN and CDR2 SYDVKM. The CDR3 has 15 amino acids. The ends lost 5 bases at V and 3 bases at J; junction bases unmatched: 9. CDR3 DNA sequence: TGTGCCAGCAGTGCCTTGACAGGGTATGACACTGAAGCTTTCTTT. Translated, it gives CASSALTGYDTEAFF.

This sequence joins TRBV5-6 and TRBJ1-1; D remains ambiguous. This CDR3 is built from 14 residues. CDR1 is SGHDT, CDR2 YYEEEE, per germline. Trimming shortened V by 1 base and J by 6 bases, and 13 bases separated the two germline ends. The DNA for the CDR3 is TGTGCCAGCAGCTTGTGGGGTGGTAGTGCTGAAGCTTTCTTT. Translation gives CASSLWGGSAEAFF.

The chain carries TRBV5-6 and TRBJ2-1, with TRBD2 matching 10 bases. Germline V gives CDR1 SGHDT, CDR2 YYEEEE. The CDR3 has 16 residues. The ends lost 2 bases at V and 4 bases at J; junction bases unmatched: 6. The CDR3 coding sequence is TGTGCCAGCAGCTTTACACTAGCGGGATGGTACAATGAGCAGTTCTTC. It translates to CASSFTLAGWYNEQFF.

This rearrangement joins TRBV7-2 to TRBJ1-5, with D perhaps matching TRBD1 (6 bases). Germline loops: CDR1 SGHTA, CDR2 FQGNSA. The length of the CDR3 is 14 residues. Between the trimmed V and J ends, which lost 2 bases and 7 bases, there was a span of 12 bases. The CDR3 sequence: CASSLLGAGQPQHF. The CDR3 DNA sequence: TGTGCCAGCAGCTTACTGGGGGCGGGGCAGCCCCAGCATTTT.

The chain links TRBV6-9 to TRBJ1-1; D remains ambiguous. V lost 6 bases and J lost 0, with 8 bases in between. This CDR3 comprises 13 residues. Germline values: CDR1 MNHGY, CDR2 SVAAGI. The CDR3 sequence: CASRLTLNTEAFF. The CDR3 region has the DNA TGTGCCAGCAGGCTCACCCTGAACACTGAAGCTTTCTTT.

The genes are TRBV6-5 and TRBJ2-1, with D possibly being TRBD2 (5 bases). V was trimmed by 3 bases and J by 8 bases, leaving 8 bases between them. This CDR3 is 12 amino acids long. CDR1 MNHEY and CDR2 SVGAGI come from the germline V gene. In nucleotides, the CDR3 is TGTGCCAGCAGTTATAGCGTCCATGAGCAGTTCTTC. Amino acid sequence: CASSYSVHEQFF.

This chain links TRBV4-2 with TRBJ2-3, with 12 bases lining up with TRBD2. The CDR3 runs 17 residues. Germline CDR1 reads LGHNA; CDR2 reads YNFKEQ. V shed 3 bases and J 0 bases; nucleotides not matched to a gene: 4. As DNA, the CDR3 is TGTGCCAGCAGCCACGCTACTAGCGGGGGGAGCACAGATACGCAGTATTTT. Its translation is CASSHATSGGSTDTQYF.

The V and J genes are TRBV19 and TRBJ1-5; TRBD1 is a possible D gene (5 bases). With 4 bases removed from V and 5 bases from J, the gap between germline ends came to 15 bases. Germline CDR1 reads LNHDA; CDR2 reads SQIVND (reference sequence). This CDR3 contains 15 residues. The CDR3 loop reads CASSTTQGGDQPQHF. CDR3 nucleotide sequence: TGTGCCAGTAGTACGACACAAGGAGGGGATCAGCCCCAGCATTTT.

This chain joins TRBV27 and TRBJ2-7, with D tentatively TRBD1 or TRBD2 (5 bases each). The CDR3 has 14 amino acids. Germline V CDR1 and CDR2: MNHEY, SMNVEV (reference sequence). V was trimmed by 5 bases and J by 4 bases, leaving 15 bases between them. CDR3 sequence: CASSIRTGLYEQYF. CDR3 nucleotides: TGTGCCAGCAGTATCCGGACGGGGCTTTACGAGCAGTACTTC.

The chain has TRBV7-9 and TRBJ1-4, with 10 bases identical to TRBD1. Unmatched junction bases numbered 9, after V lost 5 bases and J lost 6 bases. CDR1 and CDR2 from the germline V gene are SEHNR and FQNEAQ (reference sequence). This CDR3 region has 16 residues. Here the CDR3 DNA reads TGTGCCAGCAGCCCCTTCCCCGGGACAGGGGATGAAAAACTGTTTTTT. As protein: CASSPFPGTGDEKLFF.

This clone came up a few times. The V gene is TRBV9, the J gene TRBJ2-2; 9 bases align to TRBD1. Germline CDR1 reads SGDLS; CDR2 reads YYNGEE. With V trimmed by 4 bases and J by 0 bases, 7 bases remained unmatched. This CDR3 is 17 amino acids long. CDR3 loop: CASSIQGAPANTGELFF. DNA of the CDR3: TGTGCCAGCAGCATACAGGGGGCCCCCGCGAACACCGGGGAGCTGTTTTTT.

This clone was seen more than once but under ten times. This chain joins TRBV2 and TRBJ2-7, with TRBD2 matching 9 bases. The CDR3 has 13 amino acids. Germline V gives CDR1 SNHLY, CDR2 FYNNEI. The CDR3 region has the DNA TGTGCAAGCTCCGGGACTAGCAACTACGAGCAGTACTTC. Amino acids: CASSGTSNYEQYF.

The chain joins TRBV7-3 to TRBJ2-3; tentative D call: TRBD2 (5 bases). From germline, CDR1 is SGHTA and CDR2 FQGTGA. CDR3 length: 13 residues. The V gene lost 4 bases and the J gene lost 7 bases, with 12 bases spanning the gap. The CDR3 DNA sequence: TGTGCCAGCAGCTCCTCGACTAAAAATACGCAGTATTTT. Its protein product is CASSSSTKNTQYF.

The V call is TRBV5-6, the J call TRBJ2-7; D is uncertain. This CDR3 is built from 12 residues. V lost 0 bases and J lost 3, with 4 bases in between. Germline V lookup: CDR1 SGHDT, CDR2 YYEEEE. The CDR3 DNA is TGTGCCAGCAGCTTGGCTTTCTACGAGCAGTACTTC. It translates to CASSLAFYEQYF.

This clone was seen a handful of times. CDR3 sequence: CASKRLGQPQHF. As DNA, the CDR3 is TGTGCCAGCAAGCGGTTGGGTCAGCCCCAGCATTTT. The chain is built from TRBV6-5 and TRBJ1-5; no clear D gene. CDR1 MNHEY and CDR2 SVGAGI come from the germline V gene. Trimming took off 7 bases at V and 6 bases at J, with 10 bases between the two ends. The CDR3 extends over 12 amino acids.

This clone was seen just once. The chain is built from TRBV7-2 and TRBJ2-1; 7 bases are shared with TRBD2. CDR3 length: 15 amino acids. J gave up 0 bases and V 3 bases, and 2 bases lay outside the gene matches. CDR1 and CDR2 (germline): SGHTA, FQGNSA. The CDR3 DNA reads TGTGCCAGCAGCTTCCTAGCGGACTCCTACAATGAGCAGTTCTTC. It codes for CASSFLADSYNEQFF.

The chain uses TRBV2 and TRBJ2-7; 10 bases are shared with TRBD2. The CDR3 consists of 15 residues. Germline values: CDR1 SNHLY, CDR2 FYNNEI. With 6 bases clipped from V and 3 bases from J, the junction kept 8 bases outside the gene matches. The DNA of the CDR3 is TGTGCCAGCAGGAATCTAGCGGGAGCTATCTACGAGCAGTACTTC. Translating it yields CASRNLAGAIYEQYF.

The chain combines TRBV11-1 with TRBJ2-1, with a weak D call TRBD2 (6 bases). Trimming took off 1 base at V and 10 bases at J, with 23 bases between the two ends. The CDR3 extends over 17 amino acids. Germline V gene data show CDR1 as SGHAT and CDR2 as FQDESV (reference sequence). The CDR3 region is CASSLGRRLGVLEEQFF. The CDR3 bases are TGTGCCAGCAGCTTAGGAAGGAGACTAGGGGTTCTGGAGGAGCAGTTCTTC.

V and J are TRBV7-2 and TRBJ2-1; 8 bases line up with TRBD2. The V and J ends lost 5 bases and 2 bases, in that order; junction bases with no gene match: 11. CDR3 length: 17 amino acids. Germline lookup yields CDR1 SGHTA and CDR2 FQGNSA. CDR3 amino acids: CASSRSGTRGTYNEQFF. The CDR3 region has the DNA TGTGCCAGCAGCCGCTCCGGGACTAGGGGCACCTACAATGAGCAGTTCTTC.

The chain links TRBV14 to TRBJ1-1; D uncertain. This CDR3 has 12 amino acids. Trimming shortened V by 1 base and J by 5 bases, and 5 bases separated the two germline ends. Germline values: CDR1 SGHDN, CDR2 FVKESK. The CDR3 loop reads CASSQGVTEAFF. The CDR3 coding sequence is TGTGCCAGCAGCCAAGGGGTAACTGAAGCTTTCTTT. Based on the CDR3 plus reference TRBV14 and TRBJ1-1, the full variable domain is EAGVTQFPSHSVIEKGQTVTLRCDPISGHDNLYWYRRVMGKEIKFLLHFVKESKQDESGMPNNRFLAERTGGTYSTLKVQPAELEDSGVYFCASSQGVTEAFFGQGTRLTVV.

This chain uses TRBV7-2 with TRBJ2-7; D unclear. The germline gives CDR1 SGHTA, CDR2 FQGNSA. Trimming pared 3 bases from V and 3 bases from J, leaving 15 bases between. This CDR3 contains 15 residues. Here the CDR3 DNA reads TGTGCCAGCAGCTTCGGACCTGAACTTCACTACGAGCAGTACTTC. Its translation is CASSFGPELHYEQYF.

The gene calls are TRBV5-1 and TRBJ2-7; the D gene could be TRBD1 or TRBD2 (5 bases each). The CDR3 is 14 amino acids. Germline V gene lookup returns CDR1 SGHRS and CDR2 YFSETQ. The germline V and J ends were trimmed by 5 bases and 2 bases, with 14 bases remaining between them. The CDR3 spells CASRMGTGTYEQYF. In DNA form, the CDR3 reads TGCGCCAGCAGGATGGGGACGGGGACCTACGAGCAGTACTTC.

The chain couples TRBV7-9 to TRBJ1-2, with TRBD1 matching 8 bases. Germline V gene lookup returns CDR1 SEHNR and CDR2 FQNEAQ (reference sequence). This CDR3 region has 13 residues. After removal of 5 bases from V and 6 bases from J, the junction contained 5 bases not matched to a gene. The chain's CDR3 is CASSAQTGDGYTF. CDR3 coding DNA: TGTGCCAGCAGCGCCCAGACAGGGGATGGCTACACCTTC. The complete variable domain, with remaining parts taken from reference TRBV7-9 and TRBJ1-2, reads DTGVSQNPRHKITKRGQNVTFRCDPISEHNRLYWYRQTLGQGPEFLTYFQNEAQLEKSRLLSDRFSAERPKGSFSTLEIQRTEQGDSAMYLCASSAQTGDGYTFGSGTRLTVV.

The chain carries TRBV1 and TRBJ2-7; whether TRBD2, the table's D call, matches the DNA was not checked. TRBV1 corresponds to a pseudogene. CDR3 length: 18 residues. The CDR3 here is CTSSQRGVFGTSSYEQYF. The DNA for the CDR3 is TGCACCAGCAGCCAACGAGGCGTTTTCGGGACTAGCAGTTACGAGCAGTACTTC.

The CDR3 DNA reads TGTGCCAGCAGCGTAGATCTCTCGGAGACCCAGTACTTC. Protein sequence: CASSVDLSETQYF. The gene calls are TRBV9 and TRBJ2-5, with D uncertain. This CDR3 contains 13 residues. Germline V gene sequence: CDR1 SGDLS, CDR2 YYNGEE. Trimming took 0 bases from V and 5 from J, leaving 8 bases between them.